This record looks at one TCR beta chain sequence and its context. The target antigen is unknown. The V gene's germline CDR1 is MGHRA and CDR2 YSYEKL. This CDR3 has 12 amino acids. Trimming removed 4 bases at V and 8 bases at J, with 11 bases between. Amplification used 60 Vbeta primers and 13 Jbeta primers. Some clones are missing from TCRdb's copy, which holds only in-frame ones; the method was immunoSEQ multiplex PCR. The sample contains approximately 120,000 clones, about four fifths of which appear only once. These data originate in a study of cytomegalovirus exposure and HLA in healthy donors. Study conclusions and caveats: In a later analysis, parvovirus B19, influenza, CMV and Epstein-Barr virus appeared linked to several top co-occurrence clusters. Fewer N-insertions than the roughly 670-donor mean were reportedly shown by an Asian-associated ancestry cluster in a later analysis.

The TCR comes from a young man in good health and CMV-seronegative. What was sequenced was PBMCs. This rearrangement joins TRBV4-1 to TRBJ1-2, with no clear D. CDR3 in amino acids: CASSLTPGGYTF. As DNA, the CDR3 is TGCGCCAGCAGCCTGACCCCGGGAGGCTACACCTTC.